This T cell receptor (beta chain) was sequenced for a study of regulatory T cells in long-lasting Graves disease. Whole-study context: Less than 3 months of antithyroid drugs had been taken by newly diagnosed Graves' patients.

Time point given: newly diagnosed GD, antithyroid drugs for less than 3 months. PBMC RNA served as the TCR library source. Library construction for TCR beta used iRepertoire HTBI primers and Arm-PCR of CDR3 regions. From the multiplex PCR reads, TCRdb called clonotypes with MiXCR, one entry per CDR3 protein. The sample holds 400,000 to 550,000 distinct CDR3 sequences, roughly 15% seen once. This clonotype was detected a few times. Per germline, CDR1 LNHNV and CDR2 YYDKDF (reference sequence). The CDR3 totals 15 residues. Trimming left V 1 base short and J 6 bases short, with 13 bases between. The sample was also linked to a second study, of T cells in Graves' hyperthyroidism and ophthalmopathy. That publication notes: When ophthalmopathy did not progress within 18 months, Graves' hyperthyroidism was considered stable. Investigators excluded patients with uncontrolled infection, other autoimmune disease, pregnancy or lactation.

The chain uses TRBV15 and TRBJ1-5, with D maybe TRBD1 (6 bases). This clonotype was obtained from a young woman with Graves disease. The specimen comprised peripheral blood mononuclear cells (PBMCs), sampled at new diagnosis, from a patient treated with antithyroid drugs. CDR3 amino acids: CATSRVVGAGQPQHF. CDR3 DNA sequence: TGTGCCACCAGCAGAGTGGTGGGGGCGGGTCAGCCCCAGCATTTT.